Shown below are 14 T cell receptor beta chains from a single sample sequenced in a study of T cells in Graves' hyperthyroidism and ophthalmopathy. It was RNA transcripts that yielded the amplified TCR beta CDR3 regions. A set of HTBI primers served as the primers for a first-round RT-PCR of the TCR CDR3. One entry per CDR3 protein results from TCRdb running MiXCR on the multiplex PCR reads. The table records fewer than 850,000 distinct CDR3 sequences, approximately 15% of them present only once. What was sequenced was blood. The receptors shown here come from a man aged 50 or older with Graves' hyperthyroidism.

As regards this clonotype: This may come from a read error, since a much larger clone is one base off. V and J are TRBV7-6 and TRBJ2-3; maybe TRBD2 (6 bases). Germline CDR1 is SGHVS and CDR2 is FNYEAQ. Deletions cut 4 bases from V and 5 bases from J, with 13 bases between. CDR3 size: 14 residues. The CDR3 region has the DNA TGTGCCAGCAGCTCCCCGTCAGCGGGAGATACGCAGTATTTT. Translation: CASSSPSAGDTQYF.

The V and J genes are TRBV4-3 and TRBJ2-7, with 14 positions matching TRBD2. Trimming at V came to 1 base and at J to 4 bases, leaving 9 bases not matched to a gene. CDR1 LGHNA and CDR2 YSLEER come from the germline V gene. The CDR3 runs 18 residues. Here the CDR3 DNA reads TGCGCCAGCAGCCAAGTTGGCGGGACTAGCGGGAGTGGGTACGAGCAGTACTTC. It is translated as CASSQVGGTSGSGYEQYF.

This clonotype was recorded many times. The rearrangement uses TRBV30 and TRBJ2-1, with D possibly matching TRBD1 (5 bases). Trimming removed 0 bases from V and 3 bases from J, with 12 bases in between. The germline CDR1 and CDR2 sequences are GTSNPN and SVGIG (reference sequence). This CDR3 has 15 residues. The CDR3 DNA follows: TGTGCCTGGAGTGTCGGCAGGGATGGCTACAATGAGCAGTTCTTC. Translating gives CAWSVGRDGYNEQFF.

This clonotype has a handful of counts. The CDR3 loop is CASSYADSGANVLTF. CDR3 coding DNA: TGTGCCAGCAGTTACGCAGACTCTGGGGCCAACGTCCTGACTTTC. The rearrangement links TRBV6-6 to TRBJ2-6; D gene uncertain. The V end lost 2 bases, the J end lost 0 bases, and 5 bases lay between the germline ends. This CDR3 has 15 residues. Germline values: CDR1 MNHNY, CDR2 SVGAGI (reference sequence).

This rearrangement joins TRBV24-1 to TRBJ2-3; a weak D match, TRBD1 (6 bases). The germline V and J ends were trimmed by 3 bases and 1 base, with 10 bases remaining between them. This CDR3 comprises 15 residues. Germline V gene sequence: CDR1 KGHDR, CDR2 SFDVKD. The CDR3 DNA reads as TGTGCCACCAGTGATCTCCGACAGGGCACAGATACGCAGTATTTT. The encoded protein is CATSDLRQGTDTQYF.

V and J are TRBV19 and TRBJ1-5; D is possibly TRBD1 (6 bases). The CDR3 runs to 15 residues. Trimming took 5 bases from V and 2 from J, leaving 13 bases between them. Per the germline V gene, CDR1 is LNHDA and CDR2 is SQIVND (reference sequence). The CDR3 here is CASSPGVFGNQPQHF. DNA for the CDR3: TGTGCCAGTAGTCCAGGGGTGTTCGGCAATCAGCCCCAGCATTTT.

At least ten counts were recorded for this clonotype. The J gene is TRBJ2-7, the V gene TRBV10-3, with TRBD1 identical over 7 bases. This CDR3 has 16 residues. Looked up from germline, CDR1 is ENHRY and CDR2 is SYGVKD. V lost 4 bases and J lost 0; bases outside the gene matches: 9. CDR3 region: CAISGSRDSHSYEQYF. In nucleotides, the CDR3 is TGTGCCATCAGTGGTTCCCGGGACAGTCACTCCTACGAGCAGTACTTC.

This clonotype was seen repeatedly, ten times or more. The chain links TRBV7-9 to TRBJ2-3; 11 nucleotides match TRBD1. Trimming removed 4 bases from V and 2 bases from J; junction bases left unmatched: 11. The CDR3 covers 18 residues. Per the germline V gene, CDR1 is SEHNR and CDR2 is FQNEAQ (reference sequence). This CDR3 reads CASSSRTGGTSLTDTQYF. CDR3 nucleotides: TGTGCCAGCAGCTCCCGGACAGGGGGCACCTCTCTCACAGATACGCAGTATTTT.

V is TRBV19 and J is TRBJ1-5; 7 bases agree with TRBD1. Trimming removed 3 bases from V and 4 bases from J; junction bases left unmatched: 3. The CDR3 runs 14 residues. Per germline, CDR1 LNHDA and CDR2 SQIVND (reference sequence). CDR3 in amino acids: CASSIYRGNQPQHF. In DNA, the CDR3 is TGTGCCAGTAGTATTTACAGGGGTAATCAGCCCCAGCATTTT.

This clonotype was picked up many times. The rearrangement links TRBV11-2 to TRBJ2-7; 8 bases line up with TRBD1. This CDR3 region has 15 residues. In germline, CDR1 is SGHAT, CDR2 FQNNGV. V trimming: 5 bases; J trimming: 2 bases; junction bases outside the gene matches: 8. CDR3 protein: CASSSPWTGTYEQYF. The CDR3 DNA is TGTGCCAGCAGCAGCCCTTGGACAGGGACCTACGAGCAGTACTTC.

V gene TRBV10-2 combines with J gene TRBJ2-7; TRBD1 might be the D (5 bases). The CDR3 is made up of 11 amino acids. V gave up 5 bases and J gave up 6 bases, with 8 bases separating them. Germline V gene sequence: CDR1 WSHSY, CDR2 SAAADI. The CDR3 region has the DNA TGCGCCAGCAGTAGAACAGGCGAGCAGTACTTC. Its translation is CASSRTGEQYF.

The genes are TRBV12-3 or TRBV12-4 and TRBJ2-2, with D possibly TRBD2 on 5 matching bases. The CDR3 length is 16 residues. Trimming removed 5 bases at V and 7 bases at J, with 20 bases between. In DNA form, the CDR3 reads TGTGCCAGCAGTCCAGACCCAACTAGAGGCGGCGGGGAGCTGTTTTTT. Protein sequence: CASSPDPTRGGGELFF.

This clonotype was seen at least ten times. This chain links TRBV12-3 or TRBV12-4 with TRBJ2-7, with 12 nucleotides matching TRBD2. The CDR3 loop spans 21 amino acids. The junction had 23 bases not matched to a gene; V was cut back by 4 bases and J by 4 bases. The CDR3 DNA sequence: TGTGCCAGCAGTTCAATCCCCCGATTTAGGACTAGCGGGACTTATTTATACGAGCAGTACTTC. Amino acids: CASSSIPRFRTSGTYLYEQYF.

J is TRBJ2-1 and V is TRBV4-1; D may be TRBD2 (5 bases). Germline-derived CDR1 and CDR2 are MGHRA and YSYEKL. The CDR3 consists of 18 residues. Deletions cut 1 base from V and 5 bases from J, with 21 bases between. This chain's CDR3 is CASSQGWWEGGRDNEQFF. The CDR3 region has the DNA TGCGCCAGCAGCCAAGGGTGGTGGGAAGGAGGTAGGGACAATGAGCAGTTCTTC.